The present TCR beta chain was sequenced within a study of cytomegalovirus exposure and HLA in healthy donors (dated by TCRdb to 2016 to 2017). Study-wide context: An earlier analysis of roughly 500 of the donors reported roughly 270 Gb of sequence data and about 100 million unique TCR beta sequences from 150 million to 200 million T cells. Rather than using new phenotypic data, the later analysis identified candidate immune exposures from TCR beta sequences and from how often those sequences occurred across donors. The number of typed donors differed by locus: about 620-630 for A, B, C, DRB1 and DQB1; 500 to 550 for DQA1; fewer than 610 for DPA1; and approximately 450 for DPB1. The study aimed to test whether cataloging public T cell receptors could reveal signatures of past pathogen exposure. A separate validation cohort of 100 to 150 different subjects was used in addition to the roughly 620-subject first cohort. To predict cytomegalovirus infection status, the study brought together high-throughput TCR immunosequencing, statistical association of individual TCRs with disease status, and machine learning. An earlier analysis of around 580 of the donors used high-throughput TCR beta sequencing to judge whether each TCR beta V gene segment behaved as functional or pseudogenic. All discovery cohort repertoires had been generated on a single sequencing platform. Among some 400 genotyped donors of the cohort, an average of about 240,000 unique TCR beta nucleotide sequences were sequenced per donor, about a sixth of them non-productive. Of the approximately 400 genotyped donors, over 70% fell in the genetic ancestry cluster associated with self-reported Caucasian donors. To study patterns of TCR occurrence, a later analysis re-analyzed previously published TCR beta repertoires from around 700 donors and added high-resolution HLA genotyping. HLA typing covered class I and class II loci at four-digit resolution. The T cell repertoires of 666 subjects were profiled by immunosequencing and related to cytomegalovirus serostatus. An early release that covered 500 to 800 HLA-typed donors contained about 300 gigabases of sequencing data and tens of millions of unique TCR sequences. Four or five DR-DQ haplotypes were handled as single units for association and clustering because linkage in the cohort was strong. A later genetic analysis used genome-wide SNP genotypes for about 65% of the 666 donors, treating that subset as a discovery cohort. Alongside the repertoire data, information on donor age, sex, ethnicity and CMV serostatus was compiled.

Details on this clone: Its target antigen remains unknown. There are no base qualities to consult, and no much larger clone falls within one base.

Libraries came from the immunoSEQ multiplex PCR assay. For the multiplex PCR, a mixture combining 60 forward primers for TCR Vbeta segments and 13 reverse primers for TCR Jbeta segments was used. Amplification of the CDR3 region of rearranged TCR beta genes was performed with a multiplex PCR assay on genomic DNA. The Illumina HiSeq System was used to sequence the amplified TCR beta libraries as 87-base-pair reads. In the source study's methods: In a later analysis, some 80 million unique TCR beta chains were counted across the 650 to 750 repertoires, and roughly 10 million of these chains were shared by at least two donors. A nearest-neighbor algorithm error-corrected the raw reads and collapsed the reads into unique sequences, merging closely related sequences to remove PCR and sequencing errors. CDR3 sequences were aligned to IMGT reference sequences to assign V, D and J gene segments. For a sequence to be retained, at least a six-nucleotide match to both a V gene segment and a J gene segment was required. A rearrangement was called productive if the CDR3 had no stop codons and remained in frame with V and J, and every other rearrangement was called non-productive. CDR3 was defined by IMGT convention, running from the second conserved V-encoded cysteine to the conserved J-encoded phenylalanine. Sequences without an unambiguous match to a single V gene segment were excluded from the earlier analysis of several hundred of the donors. An earlier analysis of roughly 590 of the donors called V segments functional above 56.7% productive rearrangements and segregating when the between-donor standard deviation exceeded 5%. A statistical classification framework was built for diagnosing cytomegalovirus status from the catalog of TCR beta chain sequences. In a later analysis, TCR nucleotide sequences were compared against IMGT/GENE-DB human TR gene sequences so that V and J genes could be assigned. A later analysis assigned CDR3 sequences and most-parsimonious VDJ recombination scenarios with the TCRdist pipeline. A later analysis defined each TCR beta chain by its CDR3 amino acid sequence plus V-gene family, and excluded reads lacking a unique V-gene family. To address suspected cross-contamination and a sequencing artifact, a later analysis removed around 590 highly shared, low-generation-probability nucleotide sequences. A later analysis calculated a clonal expansion index for each public chain from normalized within-repertoire ranks of inferred template counts. A later analysis computed generation probabilities with a VDJ recombination model fitted to out-of-frame rearrangements, and checked the results against IGoR. In a later analysis, TCR-TCR, TCR-HLA and TCR-CMV co-occurrence was scored with hypergeometric tests, and a repertoire-size bias correction was applied to TCR pairs. False discovery rates were estimated in a later analysis by permuting HLA or CMV assignments 20 times. In a later analysis, co-occurring TCRs were grouped with DBSCAN, and TCRdist sequence similarity was added when clustering was performed within HLA-allele-positive subsets. Repertoires with fewer than 30,000 or more than 120,000 public chains were left out of co-occurrence clustering, as were four to six repertoires with anomalous nucleotide sharing. As stored in TCRdb, this immuneACCESS dataset retains in-frame rearrangements with V and J assigned. A fraction of the clones does not appear; measured against another copy, unresolved V genes explain less than half of the discrepancy, and the remainder lacks a known reason. V and J calls and clone size are copied from that table; D and trimming were computed from the DNA. For this sample there are approximately 170,000 clones; more than 80% appear just once. The ten largest clones represent 2.4% of the sample.

Relative to germline, V is missing 6 bases and J is missing 6 bases, with 7 bases of the junction outside any gene match. CDR1 is given as MNHNS and CDR2 as SASEGT, both from the germline V gene. The CDR3 runs 14 residues from the cysteine to the phenylalanine. The entry retains the CDR3 DNA only, 42 bases that are in frame from base 1. The cohort was made up of about 610 healthy bone marrow donors. All cohort members were sampled while nominally healthy, although unrecorded immune exposures were likely present. The donor was CMV seronegative and was included in the group of 352 seronegative cohort members. A peripheral blood sample was collected from each donor, and TCR beta sequencing was performed on peripheral blood mononuclear cells. The Qiagen DNeasy Blood Extraction Kit was used to extract genomic DNA from the blood cell samples. General study outcomes and caveats: The earlier analysis of 587 of the donors excluded 15 to 20 rarely observed V segments, including chromosome 9 orphons, because counts were too low. The classifier was reported to diagnose cytomegalovirus status with high specificity and sensitivity in both the original and validation cohorts. The cohort was sequenced for TCR beta chains only, and without alpha or paired-chain data the features that could be detected were limited. Because some donors lacked HLA typing at each locus, the association tests relied only on the typed subset. A later analysis found that HLA-associated TCR beta chains were more clonally expanded and had lower generation probabilities than equally common non-associated chains. Several of the top co-occurrence clusters appeared to be linked to parvovirus B19, influenza, CMV and Epstein-Barr virus, according to a later analysis. The authors suggested that the approach could potentially be extended to other disease states and immunological phenotypes. Across donors, most TCR sequences were observed very rarely, whereas some public TCRs were present in many individuals. A further reported finding was that TCR beta sequences accurately predicted the HLA-A and HLA-B alleles for most subjects in the first cohort. According to a later genetic analysis, donors in an Asian-associated ancestry cluster had fewer N-insertions in productive TCRs than the roughly 660-donor mean. In a later analysis, most CMV-associated TCR beta chains were found to appear HLA-restricted, with HLA associations seemingly driven largely by CMV exposure. The 87-base-pair reads could not distinguish some IMGT-functional V segments, including TRBV6-2 and TRBV6-3, so those segments were excluded. In vitro tests confirmed that a few of the cytomegalovirus-associated TCR beta chains recognize cytomegalovirus antigens. A total of fewer than 200 TCR beta chains were listed by the study as associated with cytomegalovirus. A cluster of highly shared sequence variants was judged likely to be a technical artifact of the sequencing pipeline. According to a later analysis, TCR association rates differed among HLA loci, with DRB1 alleles showing the most associated TCRs and HLA-C alleles showing the fewest. For the cohort, immune exposure information was limited to CMV serostatus. Roughly uniform sequencing depth across donors was assumed in presence/absence analyses, although this assumption may not hold. In an earlier analysis of around 500 of the donors, most TCR beta V segments appeared in productive rearrangements about 87% or about 30% of the time, broadly matching IMGT annotations. Assigning TCR associations to individual alleles was difficult when HLA alleles, especially DR and DQ, strongly co-occurred. Linkage disequilibrium might explain the correlated functional status among segregating V segments, but an unknown experimental factor could not be excluded. Specific HLA alleles were associated with 16,951 TCR beta sequences at a false discovery rate of 0.05 in a later analysis. In a later genetic analysis, a missense DCLRE1C variant was associated with V-gene and J-gene trimming of TCR beta chains, and the association was replicated in an independent cohort.

The clonotype originates from a male donor in good health and CMV-seronegative. The sequenced sample was PBMCs. The receptor chain draws on TRBV6-1 and TRBJ2-3; TRBD1 agrees with 9 junctional bases. For the CDR3, the sequence is CASRSRDRDDTQYF. The nucleotide sequence is TGTGCCAGCAGGAGCCGGGACAGGGACGATACGCAGTATTTT.